The 7 T cell receptor beta chains presented below share a single source sample, sequenced in a study of OX40 agonist ivuxolimab in advanced cancers. Receptor amplification or capture employed the immunoSEQ multiplex PCR assay. This is the immuneACCESS table as TCRdb keeps it, with only in-frame sequences that have V and J called. A part of the clones is gone; compared with another copy, unresolved V genes explain less than half, and the rest is unexplained. The sample data list roughly 24,000 clones, and about four fifths of these were observed just once. The ten largest clones add up to 25% of the sample. The specimen was CD4+ or CD8+ T cells sorted from blood, collected in a trial of the OX40 agonist ivuxolimab. These TCRs come from an adult with an advanced solid tumor such as melanoma, head and neck, liver or kidney cancer.

In DNA, the CDR3 is TGTGCCAGCAGCTCGACCGGGACTACACATACCTACGAGCAGTACTTC. Amino acid sequence: CASSSTGTTHTYEQYF. The chain combines TRBV9 with TRBJ2-7, with 7 bases aligning to TRBD2. Germline CDR1 reads SGDLS; CDR2 reads YYNGEE. The CDR3 has 16 amino acids. J was trimmed by 2 bases and V by 4 bases; bases with no gene match: 12.

The chain has TRBV9 and TRBJ2-2; D unclear. Trimming took off 3 bases at V and 7 bases at J, with 10 bases between the two ends. Germline V CDR1 and CDR2: SGDLS, YYNGEE. This CDR3 contains 13 residues. The CDR3 spells CASSGQIYGELFF. The CDR3 nucleotides are TGTGCCAGCAGCGGTCAGATATACGGGGAGCTGTTTTTT.

V usage is TRBV5-5 and J usage is TRBJ1-6; 7 nucleotides line up with TRBD1. V gave up 4 bases and J gave up 6 bases; unmatched junction bases: 13. This CDR3 region has 17 residues. Germline-derived CDR1 and CDR2 are SGHKS and YYEKEE (reference sequence). The CDR3 loop reads CASSTHDREGSNSPLHF. The CDR3 nucleotides are TGTGCCAGCAGCACCCATGACAGGGAGGGAAGTAATTCACCCCTCCACTTT.

The chain employs TRBV5-1 and TRBJ2-1; 7 nucleotides align to TRBD2. Germline lookup yields CDR1 SGHRS and CDR2 YFSETQ. The CDR3 is made up of 15 amino acids. Trimming at V came to 0 bases and at J to 4 bases, leaving 4 bases not matched to a gene. The CDR3 here is CASSLVGTTYNEQFF. The CDR3 nucleotides are TGCGCCAGCAGCTTGGTCGGGACTACGTACAATGAGCAGTTCTTC.

This clone was found a few times. The rearrangement joins TRBV6-1 to TRBJ2-7, with no clear D. CDR1 and CDR2 from the germline V gene are MNHNS and SASEGT. With 3 bases removed from V and 3 bases from J, the gap between germline ends came to 12 bases. The CDR3 totals 14 residues. The CDR3 DNA is TGTGCCAGCAGTGACGGTTTCGCTTACTACGAGCAGTACTTC. The encoded protein is CASSDGFAYYEQYF.

The CDR3: CASSQEGQGAKNIQYF. For the CDR3, the DNA is TGTGCCAGCAGCCAAGAAGGACAGGGGGCCAAAAACATTCAGTACTTC. This rearrangement joins TRBV4-2 to TRBJ2-4; 9 nucleotides match TRBD1. V lost 0 bases and J lost 1; bases outside the gene matches: 1. There are 16 residues in the CDR3. CDR1 and CDR2 from the germline V gene are LGHNA and YNFKEQ.

V usage is TRBV11-2 and J usage is TRBJ2-3; tentatively, D is TRBD2 (5 bases). Trimming pared 6 bases from V and 14 bases from J, leaving 12 bases between. The germline CDR1 and CDR2 sequences are SGHAT and FQNNGV. The CDR3 spans 10 residues. The CDR3 loop is CASREEDLYF. The CDR3 DNA reads as TGTGCCAGCAGAGAAGAGGACTTGTATTTT.